This paragraph covers one TCR beta chain sequence. This clone's antigen is unknown. No qualities accompany the bases; no much larger clone lies one base away. These data are taken from a study of vaccination and CD4 T cells after COVID-19 (dated by TCRdb to between 2021 and 2023). Some background on the complete study: SARS-CoV-2 positivity had been established in the convalescent patients by nasal swab PCR, and mild disease was recorded in several of these patients and severe disease in one. In the convalescent cohort there were six males and four females, among whom were two Hispanic individuals, seven Caucasians, two Asians and one multiracial person. Two doses of either the Pfizer-BioNTech BNT162b2 vaccine (n=8) or the Moderna mRNA-1273 vaccine (n=2) were administered to participants. Post-COVID blood samples were collected from convalescent patients a median of roughly 100 days after diagnosis, with a range of about 30 to 180 days. Post-vaccine blood samples were obtained a median of roughly 75 days after the second vaccine dose, with a range of roughly 14 to 241 days. Culture stimuli were overlapping spike peptide pools from SARS-CoV-2 and from the common cold coronaviruses HCoV-NL63, HCoV-OC43 and HCoV-229E. Control cultures received a CEFX viral epitope pool as the positive control, an HIV-1 Nef peptide pool as the negative control, or no peptide. In ten to eleven COVID-19 convalescent patients and a handful of infection-naive healthy vaccine recipients, the spike-specific CD4+ TCR repertoire before mRNA vaccination was compared with the repertoire after mRNA vaccination. Points the paper makes about the study in general: Although the median number of SARS-CoV-2-reactive clonotypes went up from 20 to 25 after infection to 35 to 40 after vaccination, the increase was not significant. Nearly all vaccine-specific clones in convalescent patients (304 of 307) were mono-reactive for SARS-CoV-2 spike rather than cross-reactive with common cold coronaviruses. Among the post-vaccine SARS-CoV-2-reactive clones in convalescent patients, a median around 86% showed up only after vaccination, which suggests vaccine-specific priming. Only a relatively small number of convalescent patients were included in the study, and early timepoints following natural infection were not analyzed.

The sample's treatment or condition, from its label and the paper: roughly 11-day PBMC culture with coronavirus spike peptide pools or control peptides (ViraFEST assay). The ViraFEST assay was used in the study, in which antigen-specific T cells were expanded with peptide pools and expanded clonotypes were subsequently identified by TCR sequencing. Positive SARS-CoV-2 PCR tests in the convalescent patients dated from March to December 2020, before Alpha, Beta and Delta variants emerged in the United States. About 2 million PBMCs per well were cultured in IMDM with 5% human AB serum and about 9.7 IU/ml IL-2, plus 10 ug/ml peptide pools. Half of the culture medium was replaced with fresh IL-2-containing medium on days 3 and 7. After approximately 10 days of culture, CD4+ T cells were isolated by negative selection using the EasySep CD4+ T cell isolation kit. PBMCs were separated from whole blood using Ficoll-Paque Plus gradient centrifugation and then either used fresh or cryopreserved at -140C. Triplicate wells were generally used for each culture condition.

Libraries were constructed by PCR. At the Johns Hopkins FTIC core, DNA from the cultured CD4+ T cells underwent TCR sequencing with the Oncomine TCR Beta short-read assay. The QIAamp micro DNA kit was used to extract genomic DNA from the cultured CD4+ T cells. Oncomine TCR Beta libraries from cultured CD4+ T cells were pooled with unique dual indexes and sequenced on an Illumina iSeq 100. The paper's data handling went like this. Non-productive sequences were removed, and CDR3s that did not start with C, did not end with F or W, or were shorter than 7 amino acids were discarded. The MANAFEST web application was used to identify antigen-specific clonotypes by comparing peptide-stimulated wells against reference wells and other culture wells. An FDR below 0.05, an odds ratio above 5, and a productive frequency above 0.1% in at least two of three replicate wells were required for clones to be considered positive. Cross-reactive clonotypes were defined as significantly expanded in both SARS-CoV-2 spike wells and at least one common cold coronavirus spike condition. CDR3 homology was assessed with Levenshtein distances (stringdist) and unrooted phylogenetic trees (ape) in R version 3.6.1. Starting from the raw public reads, TCRdb applied fastp trimming at Q25, assembled clones with MiXCR and retained in-frame beta chains. Records with the same CDR3 protein are collapsed into one entry carrying the most frequent genes and DNA. TCRdb, rather than the study authors, made the V and J calls. In this sample the table shows about 19,000 distinct CDR3 sequences, under 45% of which occur a single time. The ten largest clones capture 13% to 15% of the sample.

Deletion took 6 bases off V and 3 bases off J, with a span of 14 bases between the germline ends. From the cysteine through the phenylalanine, the CDR3 covers 14 amino acids. Only the CDR3 region is kept as DNA, spanning 42 bases read in frame from base 1. Sequenced sample: cultured CD4+ T cells from blood. Recombination linked TRBV23-1 to TRBJ1-2, and the D gene may be TRBD1, 5 bases matching. TRBV23-1 is filed as an ORF, its function uncertain. This sequence originates from a human donor with COVID-19. The CDR3 sequence is CASSTGRGDYGYTF. The base sequence is TGCGCCAGCAGCACAGGAAGAGGGGACTATGGCTACACCTTC.